These T cell receptor beta chains were read from a single sample in a study of blood T cells in healthy people across ages. Each CDR3 protein gets one entry after TCRdb re-called the 5' RACE reads with MiXCR. The table has roughly 650,000 distinct CDR3 sequences, roughly 30% seen once; the top ten hold 15%. Sequencing was carried out using blood. All receptors come from a woman older than 75 in good health. CDR3s include the opening cysteine and the closing phenylalanine or tryptophan. A D gene is named only where the DNA matches it firmly. The listing skips clone size in some rows; elsewhere it reads once, few, many or a size class.

d_gene: -
abundance: many
v_gene: TRBV6-2/TRBV6-3
j_gene: TRBJ2-7
CDR3nt: TGTGCCAGCAGTTACTTCGCCAGGGGCGCGGACGAGCAGTACTTC
CDR3aa: CASSYFARGADEQYF

d_gene: -
abundance: -
v_gene: TRBV29-1
j_gene: TRBJ2-2
CDR3nt: TGCAGCGTGACCGTGGGGGGCACCGGGGAGCTGTTTTTT
CDR3aa: CSVTVGGTGELFF

d_gene: TRBD1
abundance: few
v_gene: TRBV7-9
j_gene: TRBJ1-1
CDR3nt: TGTGCCAGCAGCGTGACAGGGGGCCGGGACACTGAAGCTTTCTTT
CDR3aa: CASSVTGGRDTEAFF

d_gene: TRBD2
abundance: many
v_gene: TRBV3-1
j_gene: TRBJ2-3
CDR3nt: TGTGCCAGCAGCCAGCGGGGGGGATCCACAGATACGCAGTATTTT
CDR3aa: CASSQRGGSTDTQYF

d_gene: -
abundance: many
v_gene: TRBV6-2/TRBV6-3
j_gene: TRBJ2-5
CDR3nt: TGTGCCAGCAGTTCCGGTCTCGGGGCGCTTGGGCAAGAGACCCAGTACTTC
CDR3aa: CASSSGLGALGQETQYF

d_gene: -
abundance: -
v_gene: TRBV28
j_gene: TRBJ1-1
CDR3nt: TGTGCCAGTCCGGCCAGTAGGGGGGAGGGAACTGAAGCTTTCTTT
CDR3aa: CASPASRGEGTEAFF

d_gene: TRBD1
abundance: -
v_gene: TRBV18
j_gene: TRBJ2-7
CDR3nt: TGTGCCAGCTCACCGGGACAGGGGCTCTACAAGCAGTACTTC
CDR3aa: CASSPGQGLYKQYF

d_gene: -
abundance: once
v_gene: TRBV14
j_gene: TRBJ2-3
CDR3nt: TGTGCCAGCAGCCTCAGGACCCTCACAGATACGCAGTATTTT
CDR3aa: CASSLRTLTDTQYF

d_gene: TRBD1
abundance: -
v_gene: TRBV6-5
j_gene: TRBJ1-5
CDR3nt: TGTGCCAGCAAGAGACAGGGTGCCGACCAGCCCCAGCATTTT
CDR3aa: CASKRQGADQPQHF

d_gene: -
abundance: -
v_gene: TRBV15
j_gene: TRBJ1-4
CDR3nt: TGTGCCACCAGCAGAGATCTTAGCCGTGTTAATGAAAAACTGTTTTTT
CDR3aa: CATSRDLSRVNEKLFF

d_gene: TRBD2
abundance: many
v_gene: TRBV28
j_gene: TRBJ2-7
CDR3nt: TGTGCCAGCAGGCGGGGGGACTACGAGCAGTACTTC
CDR3aa: CASRRGDYEQYF

d_gene: TRBD2
abundance: -
v_gene: TRBV5-1
j_gene: TRBJ2-2
CDR3nt: TGCGCCAGCAGCAAGGCGGGGGGCACCGGGGAGCTGTTTTTT
CDR3aa: CASSKAGGTGELFF

d_gene: -
abundance: many
v_gene: TRBV5-4
j_gene: TRBJ2-5
CDR3nt: TGTGCCAGCAGCGCCAACCGAGAGACCCAGTACTTC
CDR3aa: CASSANRETQYF

d_gene: -
abundance: -
v_gene: TRBV5-6
j_gene: TRBJ2-6
CDR3nt: TGTGCCAGCAGCTTGGAGCAGAGCTCTGGGGCCATCGTCCTGACTTTC
CDR3aa: CASSLEQSSGAIVLTF

d_gene: TRBD2
abundance: -
v_gene: TRBV20-1
j_gene: TRBJ2-1
CDR3nt: TGCAGTGCTAGAGCCTCCGGAGGCGGGGGGCAGTTCTTC
CDR3aa: CSARASGGGGQFF

d_gene: TRBD2
abundance: many
v_gene: TRBV7-3
j_gene: TRBJ2-1
CDR3nt: TGTGCCAGCAGAAGAGGCGGGACTAGAGACAATGAGCAGTTCTTC
CDR3aa: CASRRGGTRDNEQFF

d_gene: TRBD2
abundance: few
v_gene: TRBV2
j_gene: TRBJ2-5
CDR3nt: TGTGCCAGCTCTCCGGGAGGGGTGCGTAATCGAGAGACCCAGTACTTC
CDR3aa: CASSPGGVRNRETQYF

d_gene: -
abundance: few
v_gene: TRBV19
j_gene: TRBJ2-5
CDR3nt: TGTGCCAGCCGGGGAGCTCTCAATCAGGAGACCCAGTACTTC
CDR3aa: CASRGALNQETQYF

d_gene: -
abundance: few
v_gene: TRBV28
j_gene: TRBJ1-1
CDR3nt: TGTGCCAGCAGTTTACATTCCCCACCTGAAGCTTTCTTT
CDR3aa: CASSLHSPPEAFF

d_gene: -
abundance: many
v_gene: TRBV20-1
j_gene: TRBJ2-3
CDR3nt: TGCAGTGCTAGTGGGCGGGGAGCCACAGATACGCAGTATTTT
CDR3aa: CSASGRGATDTQYF

d_gene: -
abundance: many
v_gene: TRBV7-9
j_gene: TRBJ1-5
CDR3nt: TGTGCCAGCAGCCTAGGGTCAGGGGAACCTCAGCCCCAGCATTTT
CDR3aa: CASSLGSGEPQPQHF

d_gene: -
abundance: -
v_gene: TRBV29-1
j_gene: TRBJ1-1
CDR3nt: TGCAGCGTTGAGGGCAGGGGACGGGCTTTCTTT
CDR3aa: CSVEGRGRAFF

d_gene: -
abundance: many
v_gene: TRBV2
j_gene: TRBJ1-1
CDR3nt: TGTGCCAGCGAAGTTGAGACGAACACTGAAGCTTTCTTT
CDR3aa: CASEVETNTEAFF

d_gene: -
abundance: many
v_gene: TRBV7-2
j_gene: TRBJ2-1
CDR3nt: TGTGCCAGCAGCTCAGCGCTTGGACGGTACAATGAGCAGTTCTTC
CDR3aa: CASSSALGRYNEQFF

d_gene: -
abundance: many
v_gene: TRBV29-1
j_gene: TRBJ2-7
CDR3nt: TGCAGCGTTGGACGGAACTCCTACGAGCAGTACTTC
CDR3aa: CSVGRNSYEQYF

d_gene: TRBD1
abundance: many
v_gene: TRBV7-9
j_gene: TRBJ2-7
CDR3nt: TGTGCCAGCAGCCACGAACAGGGGAACGAGCAGTACTTC
CDR3aa: CASSHEQGNEQYF

d_gene: -
abundance: many
v_gene: TRBV11-2
j_gene: TRBJ2-3
CDR3nt: TGTGCCAGCAGCTTTGCTGCACCCAGCACAGATACGCAGTATTTT
CDR3aa: CASSFAAPSTDTQYF

d_gene: -
abundance: few
v_gene: TRBV9
j_gene: TRBJ1-4
CDR3nt: TGTGCCAGCAGCGGCGACGGATCAAGGCGGGGAAAACTGTTTTTT
CDR3aa: CASSGDGSRRGKLFF

d_gene: -
abundance: -
v_gene: TRBV19
j_gene: TRBJ2-3
CDR3nt: TGTGCCAGTAGTATAGGGGCAGGAGCTACAGATACGCAGTATTTT
CDR3aa: CASSIGAGATDTQYF

d_gene: TRBD2
abundance: -
v_gene: TRBV20-1
j_gene: TRBJ2-3
CDR3nt: TGCAGTGCTCTCAAGGCGGGACTAGCGGGCGTCGGAGACACAGATACGCAGTATTTT
CDR3aa: CSALKAGLAGVGDTDTQYF

d_gene: TRBD2
abundance: many
v_gene: TRBV7-2
j_gene: TRBJ2-7
CDR3nt: TGTGCCAGCAAAATAGCGGGGGGCCTCTCCTACGAGCAGTACTTC
CDR3aa: CASKIAGGLSYEQYF

d_gene: -
abundance: -
v_gene: TRBV30
j_gene: TRBJ1-1
CDR3nt: TGTGCCTGGACCACCGGGAGTGAAGCTTTCTTT
CDR3aa: CAWTTGSEAFF

d_gene: TRBD1
abundance: -
v_gene: TRBV3-1
j_gene: TRBJ2-2
CDR3nt: TGTGCCAGCAACCTACGACAGGGGTGGGCCGGGGAGCTGTTTTTT
CDR3aa: CASNLRQGWAGELFF

d_gene: TRBD2
abundance: many
v_gene: TRBV5-1
j_gene: TRBJ2-7
CDR3nt: TGCGCCAGCAGCTCCCAACTAGCGGGGGTTTCCTACGAGCAGTACTTC
CDR3aa: CASSSQLAGVSYEQYF

d_gene: -
abundance: few
v_gene: TRBV20-1
j_gene: TRBJ2-5
CDR3nt: TGCAGTGCCCTCAAAGGCGGGGAGGCAGAGACCCAGTACTTC
CDR3aa: CSALKGGEAETQYF

d_gene: -
abundance: few
v_gene: TRBV6-5
j_gene: TRBJ1-3
CDR3nt: TGTGCCAGCAGTTACGGGGCTCCCTCTGGAAACACCATATATTTT
CDR3aa: CASSYGAPSGNTIYF

d_gene: -
abundance: -
v_gene: TRBV25-1
j_gene: TRBJ1-4
CDR3nt: TGTGCCAGCAGTCCCTGGGGGGGGCTTGGAGAAAAACTGTTTTTT
CDR3aa: CASSPWGGLGEKLFF

d_gene: -
abundance: few
v_gene: TRBV11-2
j_gene: TRBJ2-3
CDR3nt: TGTGCCGGCAGGGCTGCAGGGGGGCTATCTAGCACGGATACGCAGTATTTT
CDR3aa: CAGRAAGGLSSTDTQYF

d_gene: -
abundance: few
v_gene: TRBV3-1
j_gene: TRBJ2-3
CDR3nt: TGTGCCAGCAGCCCAAGGATTGTCACAGATACGCAGTATTTT
CDR3aa: CASSPRIVTDTQYF

d_gene: -
abundance: once
v_gene: TRBV7-2
j_gene: TRBJ1-2
CDR3nt: TGTGCCAGCAGCTTGGATCAGGGAGTAGGTGGCTACACCTTC
CDR3aa: CASSLDQGVGGYTF

d_gene: -
abundance: many
v_gene: TRBV25-1
j_gene: TRBJ2-7
CDR3nt: TGTGCCAGCAGTGAATCGGGGGGCAGAACTTACGAGCAGTACTTC
CDR3aa: CASSESGGRTYEQYF

d_gene: TRBD2
abundance: few
v_gene: TRBV6-2/TRBV6-3
j_gene: TRBJ2-7
CDR3nt: TGTGCCAGCAGTAACCGGGCTAGCGGGAGCTCCTACGAGCAGTACTTC
CDR3aa: CASSNRASGSSYEQYF

d_gene: TRBD2
abundance: few
v_gene: TRBV4-3
j_gene: TRBJ2-3
CDR3nt: TGCGCCAGCAGCCAAGAATTTGGCGGGGGGCCAGATACGCAGTATTTT
CDR3aa: CASSQEFGGGPDTQYF

d_gene: -
abundance: few
v_gene: TRBV6-5
j_gene: TRBJ2-7
CDR3nt: TGTGCCGGCAGTTACTCGTTCTCAGGACCTTACGGGCAGTACTTC
CDR3aa: CAGSYSFSGPYGQYF

d_gene: TRBD2
abundance: few
v_gene: TRBV6-5
j_gene: TRBJ2-2
CDR3nt: TGTGCCAGCAGTTACGGGGGGGGGAACACCGGGGAGCTGTTTTTT
CDR3aa: CASSYGGGNTGELFF

d_gene: TRBD2
abundance: -
v_gene: TRBV9
j_gene: TRBJ2-5
CDR3nt: TGTGCCAGCAGCGCCGGGACTAGCGGCGTCCATGAGCAGTACTTC
CDR3aa: CASSAGTSGVHEQYF

d_gene: TRBD1
abundance: many
v_gene: TRBV7-3
j_gene: TRBJ2-3
CDR3nt: TGTGCCAGCAGCTTGGGGACAGGGGTGGCAGATACGCAGTATTTT
CDR3aa: CASSLGTGVADTQYF

d_gene: -
abundance: many
v_gene: TRBV29-1
j_gene: TRBJ2-3
CDR3nt: TGCAGCGTTGAAACCATGAGGAGAGCGGATACGCAGTATTTT
CDR3aa: CSVETMRRADTQYF

d_gene: TRBD2
abundance: many
v_gene: TRBV2
j_gene: TRBJ2-1
CDR3nt: TGTGCCAGCAGTGAAAGTGGACTAGCGATCCCTCAGTTCTTC
CDR3aa: CASSESGLAIPQFF

d_gene: -
abundance: -
v_gene: TRBV6-1
j_gene: TRBJ1-1
CDR3nt: TGTGCCAGCAGGGTCGGGTTCACTGAAGCTTTCTTT
CDR3aa: CASRVGFTEAFF

d_gene: TRBD2
abundance: many
v_gene: TRBV5-6
j_gene: TRBJ2-1
CDR3nt: TGTGCCAGCAGCTTGGCTTTAGCGGGGGGTTACAATGAGCAGTTCTTC
CDR3aa: CASSLALAGGYNEQFF

d_gene: TRBD1
abundance: many
v_gene: TRBV5-5
j_gene: TRBJ2-7
CDR3nt: TGTGCCAGCAGCGTCGGGACAGGGGGCTACGAGCAGTACTTC
CDR3aa: CASSVGTGGYEQYF